The clone carrying this T cell receptor (beta chain) was counted a few times. The antigen is not known. The data originate from a study of blood T cells in healthy people across ages. Study-level results: Compared with aged donors, long-lived donors showed fewer expanded clones, suggesting selection.

CDR3 length: 18 residues. Germline V gene sequence: CDR1 LGHNA, CDR2 YSLEER. With V trimmed by 1 base and J by 7 bases, 15 bases remained unmatched. Russia was home to the donors, healthy Caucasian individuals aged roughly 6 to 90. Using a J-beta primer mix together with a sample-barcoded 5' primer, a second PCR was run for roughly 7 to 11 cycles. Sequencing recovered at least 3 million CDR3-containing paired-end reads from each sample. TCRdb reprocessed the 5' RACE reads via MiXCR and lists one record per CDR3 protein. The repertoire includes some 880,000 distinct CDR3 sequences, around 36% of them detected once, and 10% to 15% sits in the top ten.

Sequenced input: blood. The TCR sequence derives from a man aged 18 to 29 in good health. V is TRBV4-3 and J is TRBJ2-7; 11 nucleotides agree with TRBD2. This chain's CDR3 is CASSQGVSGGASIYEQYF. In nucleotides, the CDR3 is TGCGCCAGCAGCCAAGGGGTTAGCGGGGGGGCCTCGATATATGAGCAGTACTTC.